The source of this T cell receptor (beta chain) is a study of identical twins. Unique molecular identifiers were in the cDNA, with template-switch universal primer binding. TCRdb re-called the 5' RACE reads with MiXCR, one entry per CDR3 protein. The sample includes hundreds of thousands of distinct CDR3 sequences, just over 7% of them seen just once. CDR3 size: 18 residues. The V gene's germline CDR1 is SGHTA and CDR2 FQGTGA. The V gene end was trimmed by 4 bases and the J gene end by 0 bases; junction bases not matched to a gene: 10. The data also belong to a second study, concerning yellow fever vaccine responses in identical twins.

The sample comprised PBMCs. The receptor was isolated from a woman aged 18-29 years in good health. The chain is built from TRBV7-3 and TRBJ2-1; 9 bases fit TRBD1. CDR3: CASSSGTGGAGSYNEQFF. Written as DNA, the CDR3 is TGTGCCAGCAGCTCAGGTACAGGGGGCGCCGGCTCCTACAATGAGCAGTTCTTC.